The entry that follows covers one T cell receptor beta chain sequence. Its antigen is undetermined. The data originate from a study of CD8 T cells in ankylosing spondylitis. Findings and limits, study-wide: Ankylosing spondylitis blood appeared to carry a characteristic TCR beta motif of roughly 8 highly homologous variants.

Trimming pared 5 bases from V and 5 bases from J, leaving 14 bases between. The CDR3 covers 14 residues. The germline gives CDR1 MNHEY, CDR2 SMNVEV (reference sequence). TCRdb passed the 5' RACE reads through MiXCR, listing each CDR3 protein once. This sample has under 850,000 distinct CDR3 sequences, with roughly 20% found just once. This sequence was found in a male donor with ankylosing spondylitis. Sequenced material: blood, either unsorted or a sorted T cell fraction (not recorded which). V usage is TRBV27 and J usage is TRBJ2-3, with D unresolved. CDR3 in DNA: TGTGCCAGCAGTCTCCGTGACCCAGGAGATACGCAGTATTTT. It is translated as CASSLRDPGDTQYF.